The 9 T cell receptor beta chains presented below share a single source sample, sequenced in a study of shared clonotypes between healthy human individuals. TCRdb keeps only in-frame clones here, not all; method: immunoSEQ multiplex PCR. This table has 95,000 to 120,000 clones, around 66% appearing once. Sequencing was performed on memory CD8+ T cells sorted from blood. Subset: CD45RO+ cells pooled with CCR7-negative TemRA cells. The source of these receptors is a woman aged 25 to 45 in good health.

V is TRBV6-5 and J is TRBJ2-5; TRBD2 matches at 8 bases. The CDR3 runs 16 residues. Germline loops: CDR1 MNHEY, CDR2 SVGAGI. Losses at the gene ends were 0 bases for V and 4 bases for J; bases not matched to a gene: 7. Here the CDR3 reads CASSYSGLGGGETQYF. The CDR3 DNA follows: TGTGCCAGCAGTTACTCGGGACTAGGAGGCGGAGAGACCCAGTACTTC.

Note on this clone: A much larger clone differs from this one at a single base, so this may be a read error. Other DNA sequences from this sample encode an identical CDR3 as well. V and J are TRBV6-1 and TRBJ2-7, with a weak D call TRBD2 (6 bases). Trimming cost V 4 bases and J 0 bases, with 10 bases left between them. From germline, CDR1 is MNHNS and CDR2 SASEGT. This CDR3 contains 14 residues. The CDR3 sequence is CASSGRGSSYEQYF. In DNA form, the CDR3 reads TGTGCCAGCAGTGGGCGGGGTAGCTCCTACGAGCAGTACTTC.

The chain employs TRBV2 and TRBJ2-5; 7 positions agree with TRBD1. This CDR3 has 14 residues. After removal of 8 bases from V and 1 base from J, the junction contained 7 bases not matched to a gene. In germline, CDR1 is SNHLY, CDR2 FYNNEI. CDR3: CASRGQTFQETQYF. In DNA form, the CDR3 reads TGTGCCAGCCGGGGACAGACCTTCCAAGAGACCCAGTACTTC.

CDR3 DNA sequence: TGTGCCATCAGTGAAACAAGACTAGCGGGAGGCCACTCCTACGAGCAGTACTTC. It codes for CAISETRLAGGHSYEQYF. The rearrangement links TRBV10-3 to TRBJ2-7; TRBD2 aligns across 13 bases. The CDR3 runs to 18 residues. Germline V gene lookup returns CDR1 ENHRY and CDR2 SYGVKD. V trimming: 3 bases; J trimming: 0 bases; junction bases outside the gene matches: 8.

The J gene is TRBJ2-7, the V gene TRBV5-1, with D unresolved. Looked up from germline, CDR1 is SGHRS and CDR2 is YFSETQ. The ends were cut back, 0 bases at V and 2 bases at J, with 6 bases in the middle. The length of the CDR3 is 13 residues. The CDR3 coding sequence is TGCGCCAGCAGCTTGGCGGCAGCCTACGAGCAGTACTTC. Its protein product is CASSLAAAYEQYF.

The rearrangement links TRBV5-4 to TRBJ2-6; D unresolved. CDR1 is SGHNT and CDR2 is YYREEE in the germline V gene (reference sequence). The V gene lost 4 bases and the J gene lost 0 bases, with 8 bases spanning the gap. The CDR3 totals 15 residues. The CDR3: CASSQDNSGANVLTF. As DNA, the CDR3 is TGTGCCAGCAGCCAAGACAACTCTGGGGCCAACGTCCTGACTTTC.

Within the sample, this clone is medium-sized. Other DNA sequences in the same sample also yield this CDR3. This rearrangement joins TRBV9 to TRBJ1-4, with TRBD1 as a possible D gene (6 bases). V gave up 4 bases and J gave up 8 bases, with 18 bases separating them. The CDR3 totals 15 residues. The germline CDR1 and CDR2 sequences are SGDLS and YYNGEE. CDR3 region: CASSFGGSPTEKLFF. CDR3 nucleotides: TGTGCCAGCAGCTTCGGGGGCAGCCCAACGGAAAAACTGTTTTTT.

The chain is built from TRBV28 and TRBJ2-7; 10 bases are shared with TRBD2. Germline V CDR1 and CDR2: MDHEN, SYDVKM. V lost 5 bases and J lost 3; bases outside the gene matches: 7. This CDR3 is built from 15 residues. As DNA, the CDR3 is TGTGCCAGCAGTGGAGCGGGAGGGCCAATCTACGAGCAGTACTTC. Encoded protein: CASSGAGGPIYEQYF.

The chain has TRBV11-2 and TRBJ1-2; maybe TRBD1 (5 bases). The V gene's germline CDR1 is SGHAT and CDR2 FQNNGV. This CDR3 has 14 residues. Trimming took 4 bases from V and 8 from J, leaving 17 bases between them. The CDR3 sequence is CASSSDHGGSGYTF. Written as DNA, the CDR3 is TGTGCCAGCAGCTCTGACCATGGGGGGTCCGGCTACACCTTC.